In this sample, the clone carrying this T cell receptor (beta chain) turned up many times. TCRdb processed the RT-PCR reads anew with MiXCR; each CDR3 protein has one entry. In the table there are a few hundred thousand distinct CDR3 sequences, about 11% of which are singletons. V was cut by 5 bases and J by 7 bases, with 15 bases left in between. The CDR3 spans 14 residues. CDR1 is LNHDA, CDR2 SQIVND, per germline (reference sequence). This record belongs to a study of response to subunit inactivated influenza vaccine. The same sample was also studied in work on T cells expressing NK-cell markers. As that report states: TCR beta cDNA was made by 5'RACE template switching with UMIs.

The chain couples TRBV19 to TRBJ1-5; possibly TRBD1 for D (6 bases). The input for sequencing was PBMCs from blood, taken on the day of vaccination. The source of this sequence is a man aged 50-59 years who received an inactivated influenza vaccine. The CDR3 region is CASSARTVGQPQHF. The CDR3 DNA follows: TGTGCCAGTAGTGCCAGGACAGTTGGACAGCCCCAGCATTTT.